The text below deals with one TCR beta chain. Its antigen is unknown. The sample comes from a study of T cell responses to AZD1222 COVID-19 vaccine. Study outcomes and limitations: Researchers report vaccine-associated CD4 TCRs spanning spike, with dominance at 160-218 and 743-854.

The method was immunoSEQ multiplex PCR; TCRdb's version includes in-frame clones alone and lacks a portion of them. Here the sample spans 190,000 or so clones, under 95% being singletons. V lost 6 bases to trimming and J lost 8 bases, with 16 bases between them. This CDR3 comprises 13 residues. Germline CDR1 reads MRHNA; CDR2 reads SNTAGT. The sequence was obtained from an adult who received the AZD1222 COVID-19 vaccine. Specimen: peripheral blood, collected 28 days after the second AZD1222 dose. This chain links TRBV6-4 with TRBJ1-2; D perhaps matches TRBD1 (5 bases). CDR3 in amino acids: CASRAPGAMGYTF. The CDR3 DNA sequence: TGTGCCAGCAGGGCCCCCGGGGCTATGGGCTACACCTTC.